One and the same sample provided the 23 T cell receptor beta chains below, sequenced in a study of T cell responses to AZD1222 COVID-19 vaccine. Some clones are missing from TCRdb's copy, which holds only in-frame ones; the method was immunoSEQ multiplex PCR. The sample has more than 55,000 clones, approximately 92% seen once; the top ten hold 6.1%. The starting material was peripheral blood, obtained 28 days after the second AZD1222 dose. The source is an adult who received the AZD1222 COVID-19 vaccine.

V and J are TRBV19 and TRBJ1-2; possibly TRBD1 for D (6 bases). V lost 3 bases and J lost 6, with 11 bases in between. The CDR3 covers 13 residues. Looked up from germline, CDR1 is LNHDA and CDR2 is SQIVND (reference sequence). DNA of the CDR3: TGTGCCAGTAGTATCCCAGGGGAAAATGGCTACACCTTC. This encodes CASSIPGENGYTF.

V gene TRBV5-4 combines with J gene TRBJ2-6; 7 bases agree with TRBD1. The CDR3 loop spans 18 amino acids. CDR1 is SGHNT, CDR2 YYREEE, per germline (reference sequence). The V gene end was trimmed by 0 bases and the J gene end by 0 bases; junction bases not matched to a gene: 6. The CDR3 here is CASSLVGTVPSGANVLTF. In DNA form, the CDR3 reads TGTGCCAGCAGCTTGGTTGGGACAGTCCCCTCTGGGGCCAACGTCCTGACTTTC.

The genes are TRBV11-2 and TRBJ2-1; 10 positions match TRBD2. CDR3 size: 16 residues. The V gene end was trimmed by 4 bases and the J gene end by 4 bases; junction bases not matched to a gene: 7. Per the germline V gene, CDR1 is SGHAT and CDR2 is FQNNGV. CDR3 DNA: TGTGCCAGCAGCTCGCGGGCAGCGGGAGGGTACAATGAGCAGTTCTTC. It encodes CASSSRAAGGYNEQFF.

The rearrangement links TRBV29-1 to TRBJ1-1, with 7 bases lining up with TRBD1. Germline V gene data show CDR1 as SQVTM and CDR2 as ANQGSEA. The CDR3 covers 13 residues. V shed 6 bases, J shed 0 bases, and the junction held 4 bases outside the gene matches. The CDR3 DNA reads as TGCAGCGTGGGACAGTCAATGAACACTGAAGCTTTCTTT. Its protein product is CSVGQSMNTEAFF.

The chain employs TRBV5-8 and TRBJ2-5; D unclear. The CDR3 length is 13 residues. V lost 2 bases, J lost 2 bases, and 7 bases lay in between. Per germline, CDR1 SGHTS and CDR2 YDEGEE. In nucleotides, the CDR3 is TGTGCCAGCAGCTTAACACAGCAAGAGACCCAGTACTTC. Its protein product is CASSLTQQETQYF.

The chain couples TRBV27 to TRBJ2-1; tentative D call: TRBD2 (7 bases). Trimming removed 0 bases at V and 9 bases at J, with 18 bases between. The CDR3 runs 16 residues. Germline CDR1 is MNHEY and CDR2 is SMNVEV (reference sequence). For the CDR3, the DNA is TGTGCCAGCAGTTTATCTTTGGGGGGGGCGAGGATTGAGCAGTTCTTC. This codes for CASSLSLGGARIEQFF.

Notes on this clone: The junction does not match germline at one end; this may be a read error. The V gene is TRBV27, the J gene TRBJ1-1; D remains unclear. CDR3 length: 12 amino acids. Per germline, CDR1 MNHEY and CDR2 SMNVEV (reference sequence). The CDR3 bases are TGTGCCAGCAGGGAACGCAACAGTGAAGCTTTCTTT. Its translation is CASRERNSEAFF.

The gene calls are TRBV9 and TRBJ2-7, with 12 bases fitting TRBD2. The CDR3 has 15 amino acids. V dropped 0 bases and J dropped 4; count of bases not matched to a gene: 2. The germline V gene has CDR1 SGDLS and CDR2 YYNGEE. The CDR3 protein is CASSVGLAGEYEQYF. CDR3 coding DNA: TGTGCCAGCAGCGTAGGACTAGCGGGAGAGTACGAGCAGTACTTC.

The chain uses TRBV6-5 and TRBJ1-2; 11 bases map to TRBD1. The germline CDR1 and CDR2 sequences are MNHEY and SVGAGI. This CDR3 is built from 15 residues. Trimming removed 7 bases from V and 4 bases from J; junction bases left unmatched: 8. The chain's CDR3 is CASTLGTGGAYGYTF. The CDR3 DNA reads as TGTGCCAGCACCCTGGGGACAGGGGGGGCCTATGGCTACACCTTC.

The V call is TRBV7-3, the J call TRBJ1-2, with TRBD1 matching 7 bases. This CDR3 is 16 amino acids long. The germline gives CDR1 SGHTA, CDR2 FQGTGA. The V segment lost 4 bases and the J segment 4 bases; nucleotides outside the gene matches: 12. The CDR3 DNA reads as TGTGCCAGCAGCTCGGAACCAGACAGGGCGAGCTATGGCTACACCTTC. Encoded protein: CASSSEPDRASYGYTF.

The chain recombines TRBV18 with TRBJ2-1, with 11 bases fitting TRBD1. The CDR3 extends over 13 amino acids. After removal of 8 bases from V and 7 bases from J, the junction contained 4 bases not matched to a gene. Germline CDR1 KGHSH, CDR2 LQKENI. CDR3 sequence: CASGRDRGNEQFF. Here the CDR3 DNA reads TGTGCCAGCGGCCGGGACAGGGGGAATGAGCAGTTCTTC.

V and J are TRBV19 and TRBJ2-1, with 9 nucleotides matching TRBD2. J was trimmed by 5 bases and V by 7 bases; bases with no gene match: 3. The germline V gene has CDR1 LNHDA and CDR2 SQIVND (reference sequence). The CDR3 is made up of 13 amino acids. CDR3 nucleotide sequence: TGTGCCAGTACCCAGCGGGGGGACAATGAGCAGTTCTTC. This sequence encodes CASTQRGDNEQFF.

This clone was found once. The rearrangement links TRBV12-3 or TRBV12-4 to TRBJ1-5; tentative D call: TRBD1 (6 bases). Between the trimmed V and J ends, which lost 7 bases and 7 bases, there was a span of 14 bases. The CDR3 totals 13 residues. The CDR3 here is CASNQGTSQPQHF. CDR3 nucleotides: TGTGCCAGCAACCAGGGGACCAGCCAGCCCCAGCATTTT.

The V call is TRBV15, the J call TRBJ1-1; D perhaps matches TRBD1 (5 bases). The CDR3 covers 16 residues. V dropped 0 bases and J dropped 2 bases, with 13 bases sitting between them. Germline CDR1 reads LNHNV; CDR2 reads YYDKDF (reference sequence). DNA of the CDR3: TGTGCCACCAGCAGAGATTGGCGAGGGGCCAACACTGAAGCTTTCTTT. Translated: CATSRDWRGANTEAFF. The complete variable domain, with remaining parts taken from reference TRBV15 and TRBJ1-1, reads DAMVIQNPRYQVTQFGKPVTLSCSQTLNHNVMYWYQQKSSQAPKLLFHYYDKDFNNEADTPDNFQSRRPNTSFCFLDIRSPGLGDTAMYLCATSRDWRGANTEAFFGQGTRLTVV.

This clone occurred a few times. The chain carries TRBV27 and TRBJ2-7, with 9 bases that match TRBD1. This CDR3 contains 14 residues. Looked up from germline, CDR1 is MNHEY and CDR2 is SMNVEV (reference sequence). With V trimmed by 5 bases and J by 4 bases, 6 bases remained unmatched. In DNA, the CDR3 is TGTGCCAGCAGTCTGAGGACAGGGGATTACGAGCAGTACTTC. It is translated as CASSLRTGDYEQYF.

The rearrangement joins TRBV28 to TRBJ2-2; D not resolved. V gave up 6 bases and J gave up 4 bases, with 6 bases separating them. Per germline, CDR1 MDHEN and CDR2 SYDVKM. The CDR3 has 12 amino acids. CDR3 nucleotides: TGTGCCAGCAGCTGGATCACCGGGGAGCTGTTTTTT. Its translation is CASSWITGELFF.

The genes are TRBV28 and TRBJ1-3; weak D call: TRBD1 (6 bases). From germline, CDR1 is MDHEN and CDR2 SYDVKM. This CDR3 spans 17 amino acids. V shed 3 bases and J shed 4 bases, with 19 bases lying between them. The CDR3 DNA sequence: TGTGCCAGCAGTTTTCCCGGGGGGACATCGGTCGGAAACACCATATATTTT. As protein: CASSFPGGTSVGNTIYF.

The chain links TRBV24-1 to TRBJ1-1; TRBD1 is a possible D gene (5 bases). Deletions cut 3 bases from V and 9 bases from J, with 16 bases between. The CDR3 is 14 residues long. Germline V lookup: CDR1 KGHDR, CDR2 SFDVKD. DNA for the CDR3: TGTGCCACCAGTGATCCGCGTTCAGGGCCAAAAGCTTTCTTT. It translates to CATSDPRSGPKAFF.

This clone appeared once. V and J are TRBV5-1 and TRBJ2-1, with TRBD1 matching 8 bases. The junction had 5 bases not matched to a gene; V was cut back by 2 bases and J by 4 bases. The CDR3 totals 15 residues. The germline gives CDR1 SGHRS, CDR2 YFSETQ. CDR3 in DNA: TGCGCCAGCAGCTTACCGGGACAGGATTACAATGAGCAGTTCTTC. It codes for CASSLPGQDYNEQFF.

J is TRBJ1-3 and V is TRBV30, with D tentatively TRBD1 (5 bases). The V end was cut by 7 bases, the J end by 0 bases, with 13 bases between. This CDR3 has 14 amino acids. The germline V gene has CDR1 GTSNPN and CDR2 SVGIG (reference sequence). CDR3 loop: CAFGWGHSGNTIYF. Written as DNA, the CDR3 is TGTGCCTTTGGTTGGGGCCACTCTGGAAACACCATATATTTT.

This rearrangement joins TRBV5-1 to TRBJ2-1; perhaps TRBD2 as D (6 bases). The CDR3 totals 16 residues. Trimming removed 4 bases from V and 9 bases from J, with 23 bases in between. Germline V gene sequence: CDR1 SGHRS, CDR2 YFSETQ. The chain's CDR3 is CASSPGERTPSGEQFF. The CDR3 nucleotides are TGCGCCAGCAGCCCGGGGGAGCGGACCCCGAGCGGTGAGCAGTTCTTC.

The chain recombines TRBV18 with TRBJ1-1; the match to TRBD1 covers 9 bases. V lost 3 bases and J lost 3; bases outside the gene matches: 2. In germline, CDR1 is KGHSH, CDR2 LQKENI. This CDR3 has 14 residues. CDR3 in amino acids: CASSPGQGHTEAFF. The CDR3 DNA reads TGTGCCAGCTCACCGGGACAGGGCCACACTGAAGCTTTCTTT.

This clone was detected only once. The chain uses TRBV4-3 and TRBJ2-1; 12 bases are shared with TRBD2. With V trimmed by 5 bases and J by 9 bases, 5 bases remained unmatched. The CDR3 loop spans 14 amino acids. Germline CDR1 and CDR2: LGHNA and YSLEER. The CDR3 bases are TGCGCCAGCAGCGGACTAGCGGGAAGTTCTGAGCAGTTCTTC. Translated, it gives CASSGLAGSSEQFF.